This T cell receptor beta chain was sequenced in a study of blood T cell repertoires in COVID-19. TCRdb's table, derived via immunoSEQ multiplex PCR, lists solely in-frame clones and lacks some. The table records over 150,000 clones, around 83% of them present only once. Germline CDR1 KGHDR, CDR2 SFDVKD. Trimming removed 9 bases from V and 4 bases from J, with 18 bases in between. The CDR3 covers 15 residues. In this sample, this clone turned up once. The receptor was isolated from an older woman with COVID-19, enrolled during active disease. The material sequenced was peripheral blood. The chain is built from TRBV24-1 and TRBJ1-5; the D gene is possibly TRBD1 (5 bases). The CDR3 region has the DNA TGTGCCACCGATAGGGAGGGGACTAAGAATCAGCCCCAGCATTTT. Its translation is CATDREGTKNQPQHF.